Each of the 22 T cell receptor beta chains below was sequenced from the same sample in a study of vaccination and CD4 T cells after COVID-19. The Oncomine TCR Beta short-read assay sequenced DNA from cultured CD4+ T cells. TCRdb reprocessed the PCR reads with MiXCR, giving one entry per CDR3 protein. Here the sample spans just under 20,000 distinct CDR3 sequences, about 40% being singletons. No antigen has been assigned to these receptors. Noted treatment: roughly nine-day PBMC culture with coronavirus spike peptide pools or control peptides (ViraFEST assay). Sequences were derived from CD4+ T cells from blood, cultured in vitro, sampled before SARS-CoV-2 vaccination. These receptors all stem from a human donor who received a COVID-19 vaccine.

This chain links TRBV5-6 with TRBJ2-5, with 7 positions matching TRBD2. Germline CDR1 SGHDT, CDR2 YYEEEE. Trimming at V came to 0 bases and at J to 3 bases, leaving 8 bases not matched to a gene. This CDR3 contains 16 residues. DNA for the CDR3: TGTGCCAGCAGCTTGGTATCCTGGGCGGGGGAAGAGACCCAGTACTTC. As protein: CASSLVSWAGEETQYF.

V is TRBV5-1 and J is TRBJ1-6; D remains ambiguous. From germline, CDR1 is SGHRS and CDR2 YFSETQ. The length of the CDR3 is 17 residues. Trimming removed 0 bases at V and 2 bases at J, with 12 bases between. The CDR3 is CASSLGLRSTYNSPLHF. CDR3 bases: TGCGCCAGCAGCTTGGGACTTCGGAGCACCTATAATTCACCCCTCCACTTT. Together with reference TRBV5-1 and TRBJ1-6, the CDR3 gives the full variable domain: KAGVTQTPRYLIKTRGQQVTLSCSPISGHRSVSWYQQTPGQGLQFLFEYFSETQRNKGNFPGRFSGRQFSNSRSEMNVSTLELGDSALYLCASSLGLRSTYNSPLHFGNGTRLTVT.

This clonotype has more than one count but fewer than ten. The gene calls are TRBV19 and TRBJ2-3; no clear D. Germline V gene sequence: CDR1 LNHDA, CDR2 SQIVND (reference sequence). CDR3 length: 16 amino acids. V was pared by 6 bases and J by 2 bases, with 18 bases between. The CDR3: CASRTIQGISTDTQYF. CDR3 nucleotides: TGTGCCAGTAGGACGATTCAAGGAATATCCACAGATACGCAGTATTTT.

V gene TRBV5-4 combines with J gene TRBJ1-6; 7 positions agree with TRBD1. The germline V gene has CDR1 SGHNT and CDR2 YYREEE (reference sequence). Trimming removed 4 bases from V and 4 bases from J; junction bases left unmatched: 11. There are 17 residues in the CDR3. The CDR3 sequence: CASSPRTGRGYNSPLHF. The CDR3 DNA sequence: TGTGCCAGCAGCCCCAGGACAGGCCGCGGGTATAATTCACCCCTCCACTTT.

The sample holds one count of this clonotype. The rearrangement uses TRBV21-1 and TRBJ2-7; the table's D call TRBD1 went unverified against the DNA. TRBV21-1 is recorded as a pseudogene. There are 16 residues in the CDR3. DNA of the CDR3: TGTGCCGGCAGCAAATATCTCATTACCAGGGCCTACGAGCAGTACTTC. It translates to CAGSKYLITRAYEQYF.

This clonotype was counted only a few times. The V call is TRBV24-1, the J call TRBJ2-5; D may be TRBD1 (6 bases). V gave up 5 bases and J gave up 5 bases, with 14 bases separating them. The CDR3 is 14 amino acids. Germline values: CDR1 KGHDR, CDR2 SFDVKD. Here the CDR3 reads CATSGGQKMETQYF. CDR3 nucleotide sequence: TGTGCCACCAGTGGGGGGCAAAAGATGGAGACCCAGTACTTC.

The chain links TRBV5-1 to TRBJ2-3; TRBD2 agrees at 9 bases. Trimming cost V 4 bases and J 4 bases; bases outside gene matches: 7. This CDR3 comprises 15 residues. Germline V CDR1 and CDR2: SGHRS, YFSETQ. The CDR3 protein is CASSPLAGGADTQYF. The CDR3 nucleotides are TGCGCCAGCAGCCCCTTGGCGGGGGGGGCAGATACGCAGTATTTT.

This rearrangement joins TRBV7-2 to TRBJ1-2; 12 bases agree with TRBD1. The trim removed 0 bases at V and 5 bases at J, leaving 4 bases unmatched. CDR1 is SGHTA and CDR2 is FQGNSA in the germline V gene. The CDR3 covers 16 residues. CDR3 sequence (DNA): TGTGCCAGCAGCTTAGCGGGGACAGGGGGCATTTATGGCTACACCTTC. Translation: CASSLAGTGGIYGYTF.

This clonotype was detected a few times. This rearrangement joins TRBV6-5 to TRBJ1-1; D uncertain. Germline values: CDR1 MNHEY, CDR2 SVGAGI. The V and J ends lost 2 bases and 5 bases respectively, with 9 bases between them. This CDR3 has 13 amino acids. The DNA for the CDR3 is TGTGCCAGCAGTTACCAGGCGGGGACTGAAGCTTTCTTT. Its protein product is CASSYQAGTEAFF.

On this clonotype: At one end, the junction sequence differs from germline, possibly due to a read error. The gene calls are TRBV10-3 and TRBJ1-4; no firm D call. Germline V gene lookup returns CDR1 ENHRY and CDR2 SYGVKD. The CDR3 is made up of 13 amino acids. The DNA for the CDR3 is TGTGCCATCTGTGACGGGAAAGGTGAAAAACTGTTTTTT. Amino acids: CAICDGKGEKLFF.

V is TRBV20-1 and J is TRBJ1-2; weak D call: TRBD1 (6 bases). Germline lookup yields CDR1 DFQATT and CDR2 SNEGSKA (reference sequence). This CDR3 is 16 amino acids long. Trimming pared 3 bases from V and 4 bases from J, leaving 21 bases between. CDR3 in amino acids: CSAREQGRFWGYGYTF. CDR3 DNA sequence: TGCAGTGCTAGGGAACAGGGCAGATTTTGGGGCTATGGCTACACCTTC.

This clonotype was found a few times. The CDR3 here is CASSESRAANGDEQFF. Written as DNA, the CDR3 is TGCGCCAGCAGTGAGAGTAGGGCAGCAAACGGCGATGAGCAGTTCTTC. V usage is TRBV10-1 and J usage is TRBJ2-1, with no clear D. The CDR3 is 16 amino acids. From germline, CDR1 is WNHNN and CDR2 SYGVQD (reference sequence). Between the trimmed V and J ends, which lost 2 bases and 8 bases, there was a span of 19 bases.

The chain uses TRBV5-4 and TRBJ1-1; D uncertain. Trimming removed 0 bases from V and 1 base from J, with 4 bases in between. CDR3 length: 13 residues. Germline CDR1 SGHNT, CDR2 YYREEE (reference sequence). The DNA of the CDR3 is TGTGCCAGCAGCTTGGAACAGAACACTGAAGCTTTCTTT. Its translation is CASSLEQNTEAFF.

This clonotype has only a few counts. The rearrangement links TRBV24-1 to TRBJ2-7; maybe TRBD1 (6 bases). CDR3 length equals 16 residues. V was clipped by 2 bases and J by 5 bases, with 18 bases between them. Germline assignment: CDR1 KGHDR and CDR2 SFDVKD. This CDR3 reads CATSDSRFGRGDEQYF. The CDR3 DNA follows: TGTGCCACCAGTGATTCGCGGTTCGGCAGGGGAGACGAGCAGTACTTC.

This clonotype has just a few counts. The chain carries TRBV4-1 and TRBJ1-2, with 7 nucleotides matching TRBD1. From germline, CDR1 is MGHRA and CDR2 YSYEKL. This CDR3 has 16 residues. V lost 0 bases to trimming and J lost 5 bases; unmatched junction nucleotides: 9. For the CDR3, the DNA is TGCGCCAGCAGCCAAGAGACAGGGAGGATTTTATATGGCTACACCTTC. It translates to CASSQETGRILYGYTF.

The gene calls are TRBV2 and TRBJ2-3; TRBD1 might be the D (6 bases). Trimming removed 6 bases from V and 3 bases from J, with 13 bases in between. The CDR3 has 14 residues. The germline V gene has CDR1 SNHLY and CDR2 FYNNEI. The CDR3 DNA reads as TGTGCCAGCAGACGACAGGCCGGTACAGATACGCAGTATTTT. Its translation: CASRRQAGTDTQYF. Full variable domain (missing parts from reference TRBV2 and TRBJ2-3): EPEVTQTPSHQVTQMGQEVILRCVPISNHLYFYWYRQILGQKVEFLVSFYNNEISEKSEIFDDQFSVERPDGSNFTLKIRSTKLEDSAMYFCASRRQAGTDTQYFGPGTRLTVL.

The genes are TRBV20-1 and TRBJ2-5; TRBD2 agrees at 7 bases. The germline V gene has CDR1 DFQATT and CDR2 SNEGSKA (reference sequence). The CDR3 has 14 residues. V lost 4 bases and J lost 5; bases outside the gene matches: 10. The CDR3 DNA sequence: TGCAGTGCTACCGAGGGAGGGGTCGGCGAGACCCAGTACTTC. This codes for CSATEGGVGETQYF.

A few counts support this clonotype. The chain carries TRBV4-2 and TRBJ1-1, with D possibly matching TRBD1 (5 bases). The CDR3 has 14 amino acids. CDR1 and CDR2 (germline): LGHNA, YNFKEQ. The V and J ends lost 0 bases and 1 base respectively, with 6 bases between them. DNA of the CDR3: TGTGCCAGCAGCCAAGACAGGGAGAACACTGAAGCTTTCTTT. Translation gives CASSQDRENTEAFF.

The J gene is TRBJ2-7, the V gene TRBV5-4; D is ambiguous. The length of the CDR3 is 14 residues. CDR1 and CDR2 (germline): SGHNT, YYREEE (reference sequence). Trimming took off 4 bases at V and 0 bases at J, with 11 bases between the two ends. In DNA, the CDR3 is TGTGCCAGCAGCGACACAAAAAGCTCCTACGAGCAGTACTTC. It encodes CASSDTKSSYEQYF.

This clonotype is medium-sized by share. The chain has TRBV7-2 and TRBJ1-2; tentative D call: TRBD1 (5 bases). The CDR3 is 14 residues long. The V gene lost 4 bases and the J gene lost 5 bases, with 14 bases spanning the gap. Germline V gene data show CDR1 as SGHTA and CDR2 as FQGNSA. CDR3 bases: TGTGCCAGCAGCTCCCCCCAGGGTCTATATGGCTACACCTTC. Translating gives CASSSPQGLYGYTF.

The V call is TRBV6-1, the J call TRBJ1-3; D perhaps matches TRBD1 (6 bases). Trimming removed 7 bases from V and 8 bases from J, with 12 bases in between. CDR1 MNHNS and CDR2 SASEGT come from the germline V gene. This CDR3 is built from 12 residues. CDR3 protein: CASTRGVDTIYF. For the CDR3, the DNA is TGTGCCAGCACCAGGGGAGTAGACACCATATATTTT.

The chain combines TRBV5-6 with TRBJ2-3, with 7 bases aligning to TRBD2. The CDR3 totals 15 residues. Looked up from germline, CDR1 is SGHDT and CDR2 is YYEEEE. Unmatched junction bases numbered 2, after V lost 0 bases and J lost 1 base. In DNA form, the CDR3 reads TGTGCCAGCAGCTTGGCGGGGGGTGGCACAGATACGCAGTATTTT. Its translation is CASSLAGGGTDTQYF. Full variable domain (remainder filled in from reference TRBV5-6 and TRBJ2-3): DAGVTQSPTHLIKTRGQQVTLRCSPKSGHDTVSWYQQALGQGPQFIFQYYEEEERQRGNFPDRFSGHQFPNYSSELNVNALLLGDSALYLCASSLAGGGTDTQYFGPGTRLTVL.